The rows below give T cell receptor beta chains drawn from one sample of a study of cytomegalovirus exposure and HLA in healthy donors. The repertoire was sequenced with immunoSEQ multiplex PCR; TCRdb's copy has only in-frame clones and lacks some. The sample shows fewer than 250,000 clones, 60% to 80% of them seen only once. Sequencing was performed on PBMCs. The source of these receptors is a male donor in good health and CMV-seronegative. The CDR3 runs from the conserved cysteine through the conserved F or W. D genes are given only for firm matches. Only part of the rows carry a size: once, few, many, or a class if the clone is expanded.

TRBJ2-3 TRBD1 - TRBV7-8 TGTGCCAGCAGCGCAACAGGGGGGATAAAGTATTTT CASSATGGIKYF
TRBJ2-1 - once TRBV5-1 TGCGCCAGCAGCTTGTCGGCGGGGAGCTCCTACAATGAGCAGTTCTTC CASSLSAGSSYNEQFF
TRBJ2-3 TRBD1 - TRBV7-9 TGTGCCAGCAGCACCTGGACAGGGGTTGAAGATACGCAGTATTTT CASSTWTGVEDTQYF
TRBJ1-6 - - TRBV7-8 TGTGCCAGCAGCTTAATGGACTCGAGTAATTCACCCCTCCACTTT CASSLMDSSNSPLHF
TRBJ2-3 TRBD2 - TRBV7-9 TGTGCCGCGCGGGGGGCTTTAGATACGCAGTATTTT CAARGALDTQYF
TRBJ1-1 - - TRBV11-2 TGTGCCAGCAGGTACGGGGTGAAGACTGAAGCTTTCTTT CASRYGVKTEAFF
TRBJ2-1 - - TRBV28 TGTGCCAGCAGTCCCCTCTTGAAGAGTGAGCAGTTCTTC CASSPLLKSEQFF
TRBJ1-3 - - TRBV7-9 TGTGCCAGCAGCTCGGTGACAGGTAGAGGAAACACCATATATTTT CASSSVTGRGNTIYF
TRBJ2-5 TRBD1 - TRBV13 TGTGCCAGCAGCCAACAGACAAGGGACAGGGGGCGAGAGACCCAGTACTTC CASSQQTRDRGRETQYF
TRBJ2-7 - - TRBV18 TGTGCCAGCTCACCGGACTCAGCCTACGAGCAGTACTTC CASSPDSAYEQYF
TRBJ2-2 TRBD1 - TRBV11-3 TGTGCCAGCAGCTTTGGCCAGGGGGTCGAAACCGGGGAGCTGTTTTTT CASSFGQGVETGELFF
TRBJ2-7 - - TRBV13 TGTGCCAGCGGATGGGGGCCCTACGAGCAGTACTTC CASGWGPYEQYF
TRBJ2-1 TRBD2 - TRBV27 TGTGCCAGCAGTTTCCGACTAGCGGGGGGACCGGGGGAGCAGTTCTTC CASSFRLAGGPGEQFF
TRBJ2-7 TRBD1 - TRBV5-1 TGCGCCAGCAGCTCTTCCGGGACAGGGGGAGACGAGCAGTACTTC CASSSSGTGGDEQYF
TRBJ2-7 - - TRBV6-5 TGTGCCAGCAGTTACGGCGGGGCGGACGAGCAGTACTTC CASSYGGADEQYF
TRBJ1-2 - once TRBV6-1 TGTGCCAGCAGTGAATTACAGGGCTATGGCTACACCTTC CASSELQGYGYTF
TRBJ2-7 TRBD2 - TRBV5-1 TGCGCCAGCCGCACTAGCGGGAGATTCTACGAGCAGTACTTC CASRTSGRFYEQYF
TRBJ2-7 - few TRBV20-1 TGCAGTGCGGAGGGCAGCCACGAGCAGTACTTC CSAEGSHEQYF
TRBJ2-7 - - TRBV13 TGTGCCAGCAGCTTAGGGCAGGGGGGTTACGAGCAGTACTTC CASSLGQGGYEQYF
TRBJ2-5 - - TRBV5-1 TGCGCCAGCAGCTCTTCCCAGCGGTCCCAAGAGACCCAGTACTTC CASSSSQRSQETQYF
TRBJ1-1 - - TRBV5-1 TGCGCCAGCAGCTTGTCTCGGGTTAACACTGAAGCTTTCTTT CASSLSRVNTEAFF
TRBJ2-1 - - TRBV5-6 TGTGCCACCGGAGGTCCCCATAAACTAGACAATGAGCAGTTCTTC CATGGPHKLDNEQFF
TRBJ1-1 - few TRBV7-8 TGTGCCAGCACCCGATCGGGCCGGGGTTGGGGAAGTTTTGAAGCTTTCTTT CASTRSGRGWGSFEAFF
TRBJ2-3 - - TRBV19 TGTGCCAGTAGTACCCAGGGTGAGGTCGCAGATACGCAGTATTTT CASSTQGEVADTQYF
TRBJ1-1 - - TRBV18 TGTGCCAGCTCTCCCGGGACAAGGAACACTGAAGCTTTCTTT CASSPGTRNTEAFF
TRBJ1-4 TRBD1 once TRBV9 TGTGCCAGCAGCCCCGGACAGGGTGATTATGAAAAACTGTTTTTT CASSPGQGDYEKLFF
TRBJ2-5 TRBD2 - TRBV9 TGTGCCAGCAGCGAACTAGCGGGGGGGTACCAAGAGACCCAGTACTTC CASSELAGGYQETQYF
TRBJ1-1 - - TRBV20-1 TGCAGCCCAGGGTTTGGAGCTTTCTTT CSPGFGAFF
TRBJ1-5 TRBD1 - TRBV30 TGTGCCTGGAGTACAGGGGGCGGTCAGCCCCAGCATTTT CAWSTGGGQPQHF
TRBJ2-2 TRBD2 - TRBV9 TGTGCCAGCAGCGCGAGCGGGAGTACCGGGGAGCTGTTTTTT CASSASGSTGELFF
TRBJ2-5 TRBD1 - TRBV9 TGTGCCAGCAGCGAGGGGGGACAGGGTTGGCAAGAGACCCAGTACTTC CASSEGGQGWQETQYF
TRBJ2-1 - - TRBV9 TGTGCCAGCAGCGTAGAAGGGGTCACCTACAATGAGCAGTTCTTC CASSVEGVTYNEQFF
TRBJ1-2 TRBD1 - TRBV29-1 TGCAGCGTTGAAAGGACAGGGGTGTGGGGCTACACCTTC CSVERTGVWGYTF
TRBJ1-1 TRBD1 - TRBV27 TGTGCCAGCAGTACTAACCAGGGGGCAGACACTGAAGCTTTCTTT CASSTNQGADTEAFF
TRBJ2-5 - - TRBV7-9 TGTGCCAGCAGCCCAGGGGTTACGGGGCAAGAGACCCAGTACTTC CASSPGVTGQETQYF
TRBJ1-2 TRBD1 - TRBV27 TGTGCCAGCAGTGAGGGACAGGGGGCATTTGGCTACACCTTC CASSEGQGAFGYTF
TRBJ2-3 TRBD1 - TRBV6-4 TGTGCCAGCGCCCTGACAGGGCCCACAGATACGCAGTATTTT CASALTGPTDTQYF
TRBJ1-1 TRBD1 once TRBV13 TGTGCCAGCAGCTCGCAGGGGGACACTGAAGCTTTCTTT CASSSQGDTEAFF
TRBJ2-5 - few TRBV28 TGTGCCAGCAGTTTACGTTGGGCAGGGATGGGGAGGGAGACCCAGTACTTC CASSLRWAGMGRETQYF
TRBJ1-5 - - TRBV10-3 TGTGCCATCAGCCCCCAGGGACTCAATCAGCCCCAGCATTTT CAISPQGLNQPQHF
TRBJ1-5 - - TRBV5-6 TGTGCCAGCAGCTTGGGCGGGGGCGCTGGCAATCAGCCCCAGCATTTT CASSLGGGAGNQPQHF
TRBJ1-3 TRBD1 - TRBV6-6 TGTGCCAGCAGCCCAAGGACAGGGGAGGACACCATATATTTT CASSPRTGEDTIYF
TRBJ1-2 - once TRBV2 TGTGCCAGCAGTCAAGACAGGTCCTACGCTGGCTATGGCTACACCTTC CASSQDRSYAGYGYTF
TRBJ2-6 - - TRBV28 TGTGCCAGCAGTTTGAGTCTTTCCGGGGCCAACGTCCTGACTTTC CASSLSLSGANVLTF
TRBJ2-7 TRBD2 - TRBV27 TGTGCCAGCAGTTTTATAGCGGGAGGGCGTGGCGAGCAGTACTTC CASSFIAGGRGEQYF
TRBJ1-5 - - TRBV9 TGTGCCAGCAGCGATGGTCCCGAGGATCAGCCCCAGCATTTT CASSDGPEDQPQHF
TRBJ1-2 - - TRBV25-1 TGTGCCAGCAGTGGGGTGGACAACTGGGCGCGGTATGGCTACACCTTC CASSGVDNWARYGYTF
TRBJ2-6 TRBD2 - TRBV9 TGTGCCAGCAGCGTAGGGGGAGGGGCTGGGGCCAACGTCCTGACTTTC CASSVGGGAGANVLTF
TRBJ2-1 - few TRBV11-3 TGTGCCAGCAGCTCATCAAATACAGGGTGGAATGAGCAGTTCTTC CASSSSNTGWNEQFF
TRBJ2-3 - - TRBV12-2 TGTGCAAGTCGCTTAGATTGGGTGACTAGCGGGAGAGATACGCAGTATTTT CASRLDWVTSGRDTQYF
TRBJ1-4 TRBD1 - TRBV10-3 TGTGCCATCAGTGACTTACAGGGGGCTAATGAAAAACTGTTTTTT CAISDLQGANEKLFF